This record looks at one TCR beta chain sequence and its context. The data were obtained in a study of control samples from healthy donors and cancer patients. Produced via immunoSEQ multiplex PCR; TCRdb's table is partial and in-frame only. Of roughly 88,000 clones listed, roughly 92% are singletons. Sequenced input: blood. This sequence originates from a woman aged 30 to 39 in good health.

CDR3 protein: CASLRGTAYEQYF. The CDR3 region has the DNA TGCGCCAGCCTTCGCGGGACAGCCTACGAGCAGTACTTC. J is TRBJ2-7 and V is TRBV10-1, with D tentatively TRBD1 (7 bases). The V end lost 8 bases, the J end lost 2 bases, and 13 bases lay between the germline ends. This CDR3 spans 13 amino acids. CDR1 is WNHNN, CDR2 SYGVQD, per germline (reference sequence).